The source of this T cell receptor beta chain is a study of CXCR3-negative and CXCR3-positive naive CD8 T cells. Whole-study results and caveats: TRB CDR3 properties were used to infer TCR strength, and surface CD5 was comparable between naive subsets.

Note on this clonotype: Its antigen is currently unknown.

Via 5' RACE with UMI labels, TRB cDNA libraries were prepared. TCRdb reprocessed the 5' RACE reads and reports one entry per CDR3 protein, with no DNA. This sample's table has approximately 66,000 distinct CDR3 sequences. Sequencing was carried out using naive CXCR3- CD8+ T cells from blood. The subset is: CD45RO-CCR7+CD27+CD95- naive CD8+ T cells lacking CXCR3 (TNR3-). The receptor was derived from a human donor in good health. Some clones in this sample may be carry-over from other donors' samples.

CDR3 in amino acids: CASSTSGGYEQYF. This chain joins TRBV28 and TRBJ2-7; TCRdb gives TRBD2 as the D gene, but with no DNA this cannot be confirmed. The V gene's germline CDR1 is MDHEN and CDR2 SYDVKM. The CDR3 loop spans 13 amino acids. Drawing the rest from reference TRBV28 and TRBJ2-7, the complete variable domain is DVKVTQSSRYLVKRTGEKVFLECVQDMDHENMFWYRQDPGLGLRLIYFSYDVKMKEKGDIPEGYSVSREKKERFSLILESASTNQTSMYLCASSTSGGYEQYFGPGTRLTVT.